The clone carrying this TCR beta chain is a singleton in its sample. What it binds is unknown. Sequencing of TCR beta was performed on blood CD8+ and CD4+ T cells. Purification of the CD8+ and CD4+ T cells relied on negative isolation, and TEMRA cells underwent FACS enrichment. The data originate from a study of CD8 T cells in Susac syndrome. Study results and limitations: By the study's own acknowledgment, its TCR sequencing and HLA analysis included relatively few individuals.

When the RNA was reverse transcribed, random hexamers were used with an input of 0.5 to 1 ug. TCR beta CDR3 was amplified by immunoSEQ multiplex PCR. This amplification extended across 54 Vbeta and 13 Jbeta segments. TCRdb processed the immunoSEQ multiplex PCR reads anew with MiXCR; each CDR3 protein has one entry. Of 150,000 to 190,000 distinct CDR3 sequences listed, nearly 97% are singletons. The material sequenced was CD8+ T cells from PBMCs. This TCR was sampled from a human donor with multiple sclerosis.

CDR3 amino acids: CSVSPGAAQSYEQYF. CDR3 DNA sequence: TGCAGCGTTTCCCCAGGCGCAGCCCAATCCTACGAGCAGTACTTC. This sequence joins TRBV29-1 and TRBJ2-7; D remains ambiguous. Trimming took 5 bases from V and 1 from J, leaving 18 bases between them. CDR1 and CDR2 from the germline V gene are SQVTM and ANQGSEA. The CDR3 covers 15 residues.